This is a list of T cell receptor beta chains from one sample in a study of PD-L1 blockade in urothelial cancer. The protocol was immunoSEQ multiplex PCR, while the TCRdb copy is restricted to in-frame clones and leaves out a portion. Here the sample spans approximately 46,000 clones, 70% to 90% being singletons. The source material was PBMCs, sampled around atezolizumab (anti-PD-L1) treatment. These receptors were obtained from a man between 60 and 75 years old with urothelial cancer. Each CDR3 is given with its conserved first and last residue. Each record gives: D gene, V gene, clone size, J gene, CDR3 protein, CDR3 DNA. A D gene is named only where the DNA matches it firmly. Size is omitted from some rows. Given values are once, few, many or a class for expanded clones.

d_gene: NA; v_gene: TRBV4-2; abundance: NA; j_gene: TRBJ1-6; CDR3aa: CASSQVGWSSYNSPLHF; CDR3nt: TGTGCCAGCAGCCAAGTTGGTTGGAGCTCCTATAATTCACCCCTCCACTTT
d_gene: NA; v_gene: TRBV6-1; abundance: NA; j_gene: TRBJ1-5; CDR3aa: CASSALSGYSNQPQHF; CDR3nt: TGTGCCAGCAGTGCCCTGAGCGGTTATAGCAATCAGCCCCAGCATTTT
d_gene: TRBD2; v_gene: TRBV6-1; abundance: NA; j_gene: TRBJ2-3; CDR3aa: CASRDSGGVTDTQYF; CDR3nt: TGTGCCAGCAGGGATAGCGGGGGGGTCACAGATACGCAGTATTTT
d_gene: TRBD2; v_gene: TRBV28; abundance: few; j_gene: TRBJ2-4; CDR3aa: CASSLGVGTSGNIQYF; CDR3nt: TGTGCCAGCAGTTTGGGGGTGGGGACTAGCGGGAACATTCAGTACTTC
d_gene: NA; v_gene: TRBV12-5; abundance: NA; j_gene: TRBJ1-5; CDR3aa: CASGSADGGNSNQPQHF; CDR3nt: TGTGCTAGTGGATCCGCGGACGGAGGGAATAGCAATCAGCCCCAGCATTTT
d_gene: NA; v_gene: TRBV28; abundance: NA; j_gene: TRBJ2-7; CDR3aa: CASSLAGRGYEQYF; CDR3nt: TGTGCCAGCAGTTTAGCGGGACGGGGGTACGAGCAGTACTTC
d_gene: NA; v_gene: TRBV6-5; abundance: NA; j_gene: TRBJ1-4; CDR3aa: CASSLNPEEKLFF; CDR3nt: TGTGCCAGCAGTCTGAACCCCGAGGAAAAACTGTTTTTT
d_gene: NA; v_gene: TRBV28; abundance: NA; j_gene: TRBJ2-7; CDR3aa: CASNSPTSYEQYF; CDR3nt: TGTGCCAGCAATTCACCCACTTCCTACGAGCAGTACTTC
d_gene: NA; v_gene: TRBV2; abundance: few; j_gene: TRBJ1-5; CDR3aa: CASRGGEQPQHF; CDR3nt: TGTGCCAGCAGGGGGGGTGAACAGCCCCAGCATTTT
d_gene: NA; v_gene: TRBV11-1; abundance: NA; j_gene: TRBJ2-1; CDR3aa: CASSFQGGNEQFF; CDR3nt: TGTGCCAGCAGCTTCCAGGGGGGCAATGAGCAGTTCTTC
d_gene: TRBD1; v_gene: TRBV29-1; abundance: NA; j_gene: TRBJ1-2; CDR3aa: CSADRAGYGYTF; CDR3nt: TGCAGCGCCGACAGGGCGGGGTATGGCTACACCTTC
d_gene: NA; v_gene: TRBV5-1; abundance: NA; j_gene: TRBJ1-5; CDR3aa: CASSWGGDRNQPQHF; CDR3nt: TGCGCCAGCAGCTGGGGGGGAGACAGAAATCAGCCCCAGCATTTT
d_gene: TRBD1; v_gene: TRBV6-1; abundance: NA; j_gene: TRBJ1-4; CDR3aa: CASTQDRANEKLFF; CDR3nt: TGTGCCAGCACTCAGGACAGGGCTAATGAAAAACTGTTTTTT
d_gene: TRBD2; v_gene: TRBV7-2; abundance: NA; j_gene: TRBJ2-5; CDR3aa: CASSLVASGGQETQYF; CDR3nt: TGTGCCAGCAGCTTAGTGGCTAGCGGGGGCCAAGAGACCCAGTACTTC
d_gene: NA; v_gene: TRBV19; abundance: NA; j_gene: TRBJ2-3; CDR3aa: CASSIRGRYGGSSTDTQYF; CDR3nt: TGTGCCAGTAGTATTCGAGGGAGGTACGGGGGATCTAGCACAGATACGCAGTATTTT
d_gene: TRBD2; v_gene: TRBV9; abundance: NA; j_gene: TRBJ2-1; CDR3aa: CASSEIAGDYNEQFF; CDR3nt: TGTGCCAGCAGCGAGATAGCGGGGGACTACAATGAGCAGTTCTTC
d_gene: TRBD1; v_gene: TRBV6-5; abundance: NA; j_gene: TRBJ1-5; CDR3aa: CASSTGAYSNQPQHF; CDR3nt: TGTGCCAGCAGTACAGGGGCATATAGCAATCAGCCCCAGCATTTT
d_gene: NA; v_gene: TRBV19; abundance: once; j_gene: TRBJ2-2; CDR3aa: CASSIVQAGELFF; CDR3nt: TGTGCCAGTAGTATAGTACAGGCCGGGGAGCTGTTTTTT
d_gene: NA; v_gene: TRBV4-2; abundance: NA; j_gene: TRBJ1-2; CDR3aa: CASSQDVSYTF; CDR3nt: TGTGCCAGCAGCCAAGATGTCTCCTACACCTTC
d_gene: TRBD1; v_gene: TRBV11-2; abundance: NA; j_gene: TRBJ1-2; CDR3aa: CASSVTGTGYTF; CDR3nt: TGTGCCAGCAGCGTGACAGGGACGGGCTACACCTTC
d_gene: NA; v_gene: TRBV9; abundance: NA; j_gene: TRBJ1-5; CDR3aa: CASSVGGEFYQPQHF; CDR3nt: TGTGCCAGCAGCGTAGGGGGGGAATTTTATCAGCCCCAGCATTTT
d_gene: NA; v_gene: TRBV7-6; abundance: NA; j_gene: TRBJ1-1; CDR3aa: CASSLSAGRMAEAFF; CDR3nt: TGTGCCAGCAGCTTGAGTGCAGGGAGGATGGCTGAAGCTTTCTTT
d_gene: NA; v_gene: TRBV4-1; abundance: NA; j_gene: TRBJ1-1; CDR3aa: CASSQDAAHTTGGQNTEAFF; CDR3nt: TGCGCCAGCAGCCAAGATGCTGCCCATACGACCGGGGGGCAGAATACTGAAGCTTTCTTT
d_gene: TRBD2; v_gene: TRBV7-9; abundance: NA; j_gene: TRBJ2-1; CDR3aa: CASSLGGSGASYNEQFF; CDR3nt: TGTGCCAGCAGCTTAGGGGGTAGCGGGGCCTCCTACAATGAGCAGTTCTTC
d_gene: NA; v_gene: TRBV7-9; abundance: NA; j_gene: TRBJ2-7; CDR3aa: CASSLAEGWRLYF; CDR3nt: TGTGCCAGCAGCTTAGCGGAGGGGTGGAGACTGTACTTC
d_gene: NA; v_gene: TRBV7-8; abundance: few; j_gene: TRBJ1-2; CDR3aa: CASSLTGANYGYTF; CDR3nt: TGTGCCAGCAGCTTAACAGGCGCTAACTATGGCTACACCTTC
d_gene: TRBD1; v_gene: TRBV19; abundance: NA; j_gene: TRBJ2-2; CDR3aa: CASQRTGGVTGELFF; CDR3nt: TGTGCCAGCCAAAGGACAGGGGGCGTAACCGGGGAGCTGTTTTTT
d_gene: TRBD2; v_gene: TRBV11-3; abundance: NA; j_gene: TRBJ2-3; CDR3aa: CASSLDLLAGLFTDTQYF; CDR3nt: TGTGCCAGCAGCTTAGATCTGCTAGCGGGGCTATTCACAGATACGCAGTATTTT
d_gene: NA; v_gene: TRBV5-1; abundance: NA; j_gene: TRBJ1-2; CDR3aa: CASSSGERNYGYTF; CDR3nt: TGCGCCAGCAGCTCCGGAGAACGGAACTATGGCTACACCTTC
d_gene: NA; v_gene: TRBV11-3; abundance: NA; j_gene: TRBJ2-5; CDR3aa: CASRRHTAQYF; CDR3nt: TGTGCCAGCAGGCGCCATACGGCCCAGTACTTC
d_gene: NA; v_gene: TRBV16; abundance: NA; j_gene: TRBJ1-5; CDR3aa: CASSQSSGSQPQHF; CDR3nt: TGTGCCAGCAGCCAATCAAGTGGGAGCCAGCCCCAGCATTTT
d_gene: TRBD2; v_gene: TRBV30; abundance: NA; j_gene: TRBJ2-1; CDR3aa: CAWRNRGLGSYNEQFF; CDR3nt: TGTGCCTGGCGCAACCGGGGACTAGGATCCTACAATGAGCAGTTCTTC
d_gene: NA; v_gene: TRBV10-3; abundance: NA; j_gene: TRBJ2-5; CDR3aa: CAIRGDWAGETQYF; CDR3nt: TGTGCCATCAGGGGGGACTGGGCGGGAGAGACCCAGTACTTC
d_gene: TRBD2; v_gene: TRBV6-6; abundance: NA; j_gene: TRBJ2-5; CDR3aa: CASSRRGGETQYF; CDR3nt: TGTGCCAGCAGTCGACGGGGAGGGGAGACCCAGTACTTC
d_gene: TRBD1; v_gene: TRBV7-8; abundance: NA; j_gene: TRBJ1-1; CDR3aa: CASSWDREAEAFF; CDR3nt: TGTGCCAGCAGCTGGGACAGGGAGGCTGAAGCTTTCTTT
d_gene: TRBD1; v_gene: TRBV7-8; abundance: NA; j_gene: TRBJ1-1; CDR3aa: CASNSLGTALEAFF; CDR3nt: TGTGCCAGCAACTCCCTCGGGACAGCGCTTGAAGCTTTCTTT
d_gene: TRBD1; v_gene: TRBV6-5; abundance: NA; j_gene: TRBJ1-6; CDR3aa: CASRRTGGQSPLHF; CDR3nt: TGTGCCAGCAGACGAACAGGGGGCCAGTCACCCCTCCACTTT
d_gene: NA; v_gene: TRBV5-4; abundance: NA; j_gene: TRBJ1-1; CDR3aa: CASSLRGQVDFF; CDR3nt: TGTGCCAGCAGCTTGCGTGGCCAGGTGGATTTCTTT
d_gene: TRBD1; v_gene: TRBV6-5; abundance: NA; j_gene: TRBJ2-7; CDR3aa: CASRQGAYEQYF; CDR3nt: TGTGCCAGCAGACAGGGGGCTTACGAGCAGTACTTC
d_gene: NA; v_gene: TRBV7-2; abundance: NA; j_gene: TRBJ2-7; CDR3aa: CASSLATGGFSYEQYF; CDR3nt: TGTGCCAGCAGCTTAGCGACAGGCGGGTTCTCCTACGAGCAGTACTTC
d_gene: NA; v_gene: TRBV28; abundance: NA; j_gene: TRBJ1-2; CDR3aa: CASKRGNYGYTF; CDR3nt: TGTGCAAGCAAAAGAGGAAACTATGGCTACACCTTC
d_gene: NA; v_gene: TRBV5-1; abundance: NA; j_gene: TRBJ1-1; CDR3aa: CASSWVWRNTEAFF; CDR3nt: TGCGCCAGCAGCTGGGTATGGAGGAACACTGAAGCTTTCTTT
d_gene: TRBD1; v_gene: TRBV7-2; abundance: NA; j_gene: TRBJ2-5; CDR3aa: CASSPRTGRRETQYF; CDR3nt: TGTGCCAGCAGCCCACGGACAGGGAGGAGGGAGACCCAGTACTTC
d_gene: NA; v_gene: TRBV25-1; abundance: few; j_gene: TRBJ1-2; CDR3aa: CASSGAGYGYTF; CDR3nt: TGTGCCAGCAGTGGGGCAGGATATGGCTACACCTTC
d_gene: TRBD2; v_gene: TRBV7-2; abundance: NA; j_gene: TRBJ2-3; CDR3aa: CASSLSSGGYTDTQYF; CDR3nt: TGTGCCAGCAGCTTATCTAGCGGGGGATACACAGATACGCAGTATTTT
d_gene: TRBD1; v_gene: TRBV7-9; abundance: NA; j_gene: TRBJ1-2; CDR3aa: CASTVGQNYGYTF; CDR3nt: TGTGCCAGCACCGTGGGACAGAACTATGGCTACACCTTC
d_gene: TRBD1; v_gene: TRBV7-8; abundance: NA; j_gene: TRBJ1-2; CDR3aa: CASTAKDRTGYGYTF; CDR3nt: TGTGCCAGCACCGCAAAGGACAGGACCGGCTATGGCTACACCTTC
d_gene: TRBD1; v_gene: TRBV28; abundance: NA; j_gene: TRBJ1-2; CDR3aa: CASSLGQNYGYTF; CDR3nt: TGTGCCAGCAGTTTGGGACAGAACTATGGCTACACCTTC
d_gene: NA; v_gene: TRBV2; abundance: NA; j_gene: TRBJ1-1; CDR3aa: CASRPTPTQNTEAFF; CDR3nt: TGTGCCAGCAGGCCAACACCGACACAGAACACTGAAGCTTTCTTT
d_gene: NA; v_gene: TRBV6-5; abundance: NA; j_gene: TRBJ1-5; CDR3aa: CASSRDINQPQHF; CDR3nt: TGTGCCAGCAGCCGGGACATAAACCAGCCCCAGCATTTT
d_gene: NA; v_gene: TRBV29-1; abundance: few; j_gene: TRBJ1-4; CDR3aa: CSADGGTNEKLFF; CDR3nt: TGCAGCGCCGACGGGGGAACTAATGAAAAACTGTTTTTT